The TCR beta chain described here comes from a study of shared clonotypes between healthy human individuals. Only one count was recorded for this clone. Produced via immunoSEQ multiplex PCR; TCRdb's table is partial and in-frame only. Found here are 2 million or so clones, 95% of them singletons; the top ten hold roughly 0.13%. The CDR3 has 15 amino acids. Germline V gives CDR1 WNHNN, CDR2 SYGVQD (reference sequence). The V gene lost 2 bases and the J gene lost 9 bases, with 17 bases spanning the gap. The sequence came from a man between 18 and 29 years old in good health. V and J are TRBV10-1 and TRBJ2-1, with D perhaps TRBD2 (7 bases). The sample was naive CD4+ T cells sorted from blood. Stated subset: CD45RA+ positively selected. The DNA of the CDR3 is TGCGCCAGCAGTGAGAATCGGGGGGCGGGCAGTGAGCAGTTCTTC. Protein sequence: CASSENRGAGSEQFF.